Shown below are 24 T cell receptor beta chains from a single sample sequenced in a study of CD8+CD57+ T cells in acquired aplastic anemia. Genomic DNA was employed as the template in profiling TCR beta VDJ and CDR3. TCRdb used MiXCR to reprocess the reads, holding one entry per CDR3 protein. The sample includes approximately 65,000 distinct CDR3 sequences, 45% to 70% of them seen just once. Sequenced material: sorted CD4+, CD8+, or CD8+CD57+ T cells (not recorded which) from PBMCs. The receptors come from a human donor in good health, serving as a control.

The CDR3 bases are TGTGCCAGCAGTTCACAGGGGACCTATGGCTACACCTTC. It translates to CASSSQGTYGYTF. The J gene is TRBJ1-2, the V gene TRBV12-3 or TRBV12-4; 7 nucleotides match TRBD1. The trim removed 4 bases at V and 4 bases at J, leaving 3 bases unmatched. The CDR3 is made up of 13 amino acids.

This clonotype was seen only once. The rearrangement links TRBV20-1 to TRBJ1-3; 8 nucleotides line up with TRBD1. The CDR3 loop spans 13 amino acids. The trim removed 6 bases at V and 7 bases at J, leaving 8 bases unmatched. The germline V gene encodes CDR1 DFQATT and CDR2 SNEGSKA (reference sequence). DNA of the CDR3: TGCAGTGCAACACATACAGGGGGTAACACCATATATTTT. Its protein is CSATHTGGNTIYF.

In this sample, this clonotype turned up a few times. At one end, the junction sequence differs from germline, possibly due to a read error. CDR3 sequence (DNA): TGTGCCAGTAGTATAAAGAGGTCCACCGAAGCTTCCTTT. Translated: CASSIKRSTEASF. This sequence joins TRBV19 and TRBJ1-1; D gene uncertain. Germline CDR1 LNHDA, CDR2 SQIVND (reference sequence). The CDR3 spans 13 residues.

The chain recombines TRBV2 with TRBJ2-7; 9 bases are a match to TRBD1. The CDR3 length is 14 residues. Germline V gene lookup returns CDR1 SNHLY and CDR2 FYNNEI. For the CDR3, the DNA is TGTGCTAGAAATGGTCGGGACAGGGACAACGAGCAGTACTTC. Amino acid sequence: CARNGRDRDNEQYF.

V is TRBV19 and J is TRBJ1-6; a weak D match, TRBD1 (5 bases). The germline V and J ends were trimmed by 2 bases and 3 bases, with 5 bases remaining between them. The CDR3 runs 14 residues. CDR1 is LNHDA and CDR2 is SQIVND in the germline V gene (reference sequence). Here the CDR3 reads CASSIQGYNSPLHF. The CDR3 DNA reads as TGTGCCAGTAGTATACAGGGCTATAATTCACCCCTCCACTTT.

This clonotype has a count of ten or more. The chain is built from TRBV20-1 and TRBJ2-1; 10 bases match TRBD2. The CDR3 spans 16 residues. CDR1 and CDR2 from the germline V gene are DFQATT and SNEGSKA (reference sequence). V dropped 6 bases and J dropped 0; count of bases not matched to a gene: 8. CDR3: CSAPSGGRDSYNEQFF. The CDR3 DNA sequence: TGCAGTGCCCCTAGCGGGGGTAGGGACTCCTACAATGAGCAGTTCTTC.

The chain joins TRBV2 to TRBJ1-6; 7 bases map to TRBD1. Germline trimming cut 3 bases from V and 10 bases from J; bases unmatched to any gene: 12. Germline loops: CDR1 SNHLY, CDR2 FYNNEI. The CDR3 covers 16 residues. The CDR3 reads CASSDRTGLPGSPLHF. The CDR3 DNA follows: TGTGCCAGCAGTGACCGGACAGGACTCCCTGGGTCACCCCTCCACTTT.

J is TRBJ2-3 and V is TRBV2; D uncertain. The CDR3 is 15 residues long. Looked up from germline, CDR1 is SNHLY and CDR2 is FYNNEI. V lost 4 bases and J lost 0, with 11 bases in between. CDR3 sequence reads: CASSGATSSTDTQYF. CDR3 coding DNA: TGTGCCAGCAGTGGCGCGACATCTAGCACAGATACGCAGTATTTT.

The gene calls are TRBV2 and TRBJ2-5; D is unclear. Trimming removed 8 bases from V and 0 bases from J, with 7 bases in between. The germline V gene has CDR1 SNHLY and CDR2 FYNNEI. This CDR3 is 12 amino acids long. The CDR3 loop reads CASGRYQETQYF. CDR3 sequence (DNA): TGTGCCAGCGGACGGTACCAAGAGACCCAGTACTTC. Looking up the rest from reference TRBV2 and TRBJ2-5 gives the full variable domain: EPEVTQTPSHQVTQMGQEVILRCVPISNHLYFYWYRQILGQKVEFLVSFYNNEISEKSEIFDDQFSVERPDGSNFTLKIRSTKLEDSAMYFCASGRYQETQYFGPGTRLLVL.

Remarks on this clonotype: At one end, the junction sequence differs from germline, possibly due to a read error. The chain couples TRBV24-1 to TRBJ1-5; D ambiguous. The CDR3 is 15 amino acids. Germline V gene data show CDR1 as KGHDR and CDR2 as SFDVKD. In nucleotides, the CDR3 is TGTGCCACCAGTGATAGCCGGTATAGCAATCAGCCCCAGCATTTC. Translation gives CATSDSRYSNQPQHF.

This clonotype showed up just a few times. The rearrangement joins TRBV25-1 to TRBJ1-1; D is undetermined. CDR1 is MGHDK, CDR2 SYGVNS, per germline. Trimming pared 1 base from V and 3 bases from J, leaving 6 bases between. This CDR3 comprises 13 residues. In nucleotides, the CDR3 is TGTGCCAGCAGTGAATGGGCGGACACTGAAGCTTTCTTT. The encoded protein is CASSEWADTEAFF. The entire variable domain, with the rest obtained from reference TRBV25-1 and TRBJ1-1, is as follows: EADIYQTPRYLVIGTGKKITLECSQTMGHDKMYWYQQDPGMELHLIHYSYGVNSTEKGDLSSESTVSRIRTEHFPLTLESARPSHTSQYLCASSEWADTEAFFGQGTRLTVV.

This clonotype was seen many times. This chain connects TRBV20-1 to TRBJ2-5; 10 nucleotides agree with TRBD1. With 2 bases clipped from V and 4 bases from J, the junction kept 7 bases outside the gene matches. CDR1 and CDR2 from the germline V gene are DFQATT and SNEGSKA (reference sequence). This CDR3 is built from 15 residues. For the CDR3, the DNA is TGCAGTGCTAGAACTCTGGGACAGGGGAGAGAGACCCAGTACTTC. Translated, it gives CSARTLGQGRETQYF.

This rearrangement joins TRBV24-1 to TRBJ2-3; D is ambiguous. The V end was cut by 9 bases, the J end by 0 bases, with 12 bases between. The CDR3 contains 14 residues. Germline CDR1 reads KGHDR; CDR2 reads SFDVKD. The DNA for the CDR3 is TGTGCCACCCAAGGCACGGATAGCACAGATACGCAGTATTTT. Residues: CATQGTDSTDTQYF.

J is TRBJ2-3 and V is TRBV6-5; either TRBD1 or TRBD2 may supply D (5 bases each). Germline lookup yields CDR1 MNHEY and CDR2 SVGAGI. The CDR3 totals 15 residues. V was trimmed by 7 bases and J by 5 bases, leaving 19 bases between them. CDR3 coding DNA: TGTGCCAGCACCTACCCGGGACCGGTTTTAGATACGCAGTATTTT. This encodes CASTYPGPVLDTQYF.

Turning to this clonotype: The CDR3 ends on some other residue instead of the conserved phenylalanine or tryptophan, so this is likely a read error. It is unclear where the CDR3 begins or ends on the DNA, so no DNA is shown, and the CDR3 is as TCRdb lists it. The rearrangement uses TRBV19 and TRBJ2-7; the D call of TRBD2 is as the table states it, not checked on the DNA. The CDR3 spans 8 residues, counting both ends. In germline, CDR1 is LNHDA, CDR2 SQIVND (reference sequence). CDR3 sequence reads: CASSIGAG.

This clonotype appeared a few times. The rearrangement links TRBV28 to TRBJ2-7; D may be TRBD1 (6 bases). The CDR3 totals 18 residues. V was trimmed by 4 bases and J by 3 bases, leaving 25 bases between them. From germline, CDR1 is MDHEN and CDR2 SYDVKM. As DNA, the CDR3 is TGTGCCAGCAGTTCGGCCGTCTACCGGGACACAGAATTCTACGAGCAGTACTTC. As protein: CASSSAVYRDTEFYEQYF.

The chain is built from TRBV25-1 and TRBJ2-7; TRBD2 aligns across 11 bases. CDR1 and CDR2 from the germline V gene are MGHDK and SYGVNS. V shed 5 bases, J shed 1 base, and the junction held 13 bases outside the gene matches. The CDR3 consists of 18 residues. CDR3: CASSRGGTSGEGSYEQYF. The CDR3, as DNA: TGTGCCAGCAGTCGAGGGGGGACTAGCGGAGAGGGATCCTACGAGCAGTACTTC.

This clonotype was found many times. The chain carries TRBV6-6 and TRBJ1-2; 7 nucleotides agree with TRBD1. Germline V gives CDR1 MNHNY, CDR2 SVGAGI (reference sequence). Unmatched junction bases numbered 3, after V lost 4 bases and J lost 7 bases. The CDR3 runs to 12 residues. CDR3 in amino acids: CASSLNRGGYTF. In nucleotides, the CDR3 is TGTGCCAGCAGTTTAAACAGGGGTGGCTACACCTTC.

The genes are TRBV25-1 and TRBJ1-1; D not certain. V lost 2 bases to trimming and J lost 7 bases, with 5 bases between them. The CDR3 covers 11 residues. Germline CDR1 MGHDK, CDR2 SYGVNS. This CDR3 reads CASSEVGEAFF. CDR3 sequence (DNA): TGTGCCAGCAGTGAAGTAGGTGAAGCTTTCTTT.

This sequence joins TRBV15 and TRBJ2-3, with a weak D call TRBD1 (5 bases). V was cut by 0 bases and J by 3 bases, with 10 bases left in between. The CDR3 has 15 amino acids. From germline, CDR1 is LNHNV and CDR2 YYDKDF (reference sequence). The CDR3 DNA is TGTGCCACCAGCAGAGATGTCAGGGCAACAGATACGCAGTATTTT. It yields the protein CATSRDVRATDTQYF.

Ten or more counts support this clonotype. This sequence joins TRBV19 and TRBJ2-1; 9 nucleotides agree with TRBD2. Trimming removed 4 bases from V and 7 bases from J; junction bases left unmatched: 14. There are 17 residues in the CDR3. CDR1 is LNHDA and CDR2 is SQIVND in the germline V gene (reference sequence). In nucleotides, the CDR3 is TGTGCCAGTAGTACTCAGATCTTAGCGGGAGCACCGAATGAGCAGTTCTTC. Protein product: CASSTQILAGAPNEQFF.

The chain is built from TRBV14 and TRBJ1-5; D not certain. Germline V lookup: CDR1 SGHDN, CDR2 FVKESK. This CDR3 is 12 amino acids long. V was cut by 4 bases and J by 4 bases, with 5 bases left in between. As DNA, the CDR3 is TGTGCCAGCAGCCTCGAGAATCAGCCCCAGCATTTT. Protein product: CASSLENQPQHF.

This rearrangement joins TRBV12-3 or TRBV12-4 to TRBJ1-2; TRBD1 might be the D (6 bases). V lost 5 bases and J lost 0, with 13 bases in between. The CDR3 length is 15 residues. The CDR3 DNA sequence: TGTGCCAGCAGTCCACAGGGCAACACTAACTATGGCTACACCTTC. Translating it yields CASSPQGNTNYGYTF.

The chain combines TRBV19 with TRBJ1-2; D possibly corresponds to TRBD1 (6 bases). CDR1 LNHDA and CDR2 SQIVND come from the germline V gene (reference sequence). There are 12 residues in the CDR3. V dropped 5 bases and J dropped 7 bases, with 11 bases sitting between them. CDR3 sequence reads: CASSQGHLGYTF. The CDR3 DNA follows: TGTGCCAGTAGTCAGGGGCACCTTGGCTACACCTTC.